The entry that follows covers one TCR beta chain sequence. This CDR3 is 15 amino acids long. The V gene lost 4 bases and the J gene lost 0 bases, with 11 bases spanning the gap. Germline CDR1 SGHNT, CDR2 YYREEE (reference sequence). The sample comes from a study of control samples from healthy donors and cancer patients. Sequencing used immunoSEQ multiplex PCR; TCRdb keeps in-frame clones, though not all of them. The sample holds just under 60,000 clones, roughly 90% seen once. The gene calls are TRBV5-4 and TRBJ1-3; possibly TRBD1 for D (5 bases). The sample consisted of PBMCs. The receptor comes from a middle-aged man with colorectal cancer. The CDR3 DNA sequence: TGTGCCAGCAGCCCACGGGGGGGCTCTGGAAACACCATATATTTT. Translated, it gives CASSPRGGSGNTIYF.